These 21 T cell receptor beta chains originate from one sample sequenced in a study of cytomegalovirus exposure and HLA in healthy donors. The PCR made use of 60 Vbeta and 13 Jbeta primers. Method: immunoSEQ multiplex PCR; TCRdb's copy keeps in-frame clones and lacks some. Among 45,000 to 70,000 clones listed, 70% to 85% were seen once. Material for sequencing was PBMCs. The origin of the receptors is a man in his forties or fifties in good health and CMV-seronegative.

J is TRBJ1-1 and V is TRBV6-5; possible D gene TRBD1, 6 bases. Trimming took off 6 bases at V and 11 bases at J, with 13 bases between the two ends. The germline V gene has CDR1 MNHEY and CDR2 SVGAGI. This CDR3 spans 11 amino acids. CDR3 in amino acids: CASSDRSGAFF. CDR3 bases: TGTGCCAGCAGCGACAGGTCAGGGGCTTTCTTT.

V is TRBV7-9 and J is TRBJ2-1; no definite D call. Trimming left V 6 bases short and J 8 bases short, with 8 bases between. Per germline, CDR1 SEHNR and CDR2 FQNEAQ (reference sequence). The CDR3 contains 11 residues. The DNA of the CDR3 is TGTGCCAGCAGTATCGGTTATGAGCAGTTCTTC. Protein: CASSIGYEQFF. Full variable domain (remainder filled in from reference TRBV7-9 and TRBJ2-1): DTGVSQNPRHKITKRGQNVTFRCDPISEHNRLYWYRQTLGQGPEFLTYFQNEAQLEKSRLLSDRFSAERPKGSFSTLEIQRTEQGDSAMYLCASSIGYEQFFGPGTRLTVL.

This clone has only a few counts. The CDR3 loop reads CSVVGASNEKLFF. The CDR3 DNA sequence: TGCAGCGTTGTCGGAGCCTCTAATGAAAAACTGTTTTTT. The genes are TRBV29-1 and TRBJ1-4; D remains ambiguous. This CDR3 region has 13 residues. V was trimmed by 4 bases and J by 3 bases, leaving 9 bases between them. CDR1 is SQVTM and CDR2 is ANQGSEA in the germline V gene. Variable domain in full (rest from reference TRBV29-1 and TRBJ1-4): SAVISQKPSRDICQRGTSLTIQCQVDSQVTMMFWYRQQPGQSLTLIATANQGSEATYESGFVIDKFPISRPNLTFSTLTVSNMSPEDSSIYLCSVVGASNEKLFFGSGTQLSVL.

The V and J genes are TRBV2 and TRBJ1-1; D gene ambiguous. The CDR3 spans 14 residues. V was trimmed by 6 bases and J by 0 bases, leaving 11 bases between them. CDR1 SNHLY and CDR2 FYNNEI come from the germline V gene. The CDR3 nucleotides read TGTGCCAGCAGGGGAGGATTGCTGAACACTGAAGCTTTCTTT. Protein sequence: CASRGGLLNTEAFF.

About this clone: Other nucleotide sequences from this sample produce the same CDR3. The chain couples TRBV5-1 to TRBJ2-3; D may be TRBD2 (6 bases). Trimming took off 0 bases at V and 1 base at J, with 9 bases between the two ends. CDR3 size: 15 residues. The germline V gene has CDR1 SGHRS and CDR2 YFSETQ. The CDR3 here is CASSLAEGGTDTQYF. The CDR3 DNA follows: TGCGCCAGCAGCTTGGCGGAGGGCGGCACAGATACGCAGTATTTT.

The chain uses TRBV5-6 and TRBJ1-4; TRBD1 is a possible D gene (5 bases). The length of the CDR3 is 13 residues. Germline loops: CDR1 SGHDT, CDR2 YYEEEE. The germline V and J ends were trimmed by 4 bases and 4 bases, with 8 bases remaining between them. In DNA form, the CDR3 reads TGTGCCAGCAGCGGTAGGGGTAATGAAAAACTGTTTTTT. Translating it yields CASSGRGNEKLFF.

The chain links TRBV6-1 to TRBJ1-5; no clear D. Germline V gives CDR1 MNHNS, CDR2 SASEGT. Trimming cost V 1 base and J 9 bases, with 16 bases left between them. This CDR3 contains 15 residues. The CDR3 DNA reads as TGTGCCAGCAGTGAAGTAGCGCAGTGGATCTCGCCCCAGCATTTT. It is translated as CASSEVAQWISPQHF.

V is TRBV6-5 and J is TRBJ2-5; weak D call: TRBD1 (5 bases). Germline V CDR1 and CDR2: MNHEY, SVGAGI. The CDR3 length is 13 residues. Trimming took off 5 bases at V and 1 base at J, with 8 bases between the two ends. The CDR3 loop is CASSDSFQETQYF. In DNA form, the CDR3 reads TGTGCCAGCAGTGACAGTTTCCAAGAGACCCAGTACTTC.

This chain links TRBV6-5 with TRBJ1-5; the match to TRBD1 covers 9 bases. CDR1 MNHEY and CDR2 SVGAGI come from the germline V gene. The CDR3 runs 15 residues. Trimming took 5 bases from V and 2 from J; bases not matched to a gene: 4. Written as DNA, the CDR3 is TGTGCCAGCAGTACGGACAGGGGAGGCAATCAGCCCCAGCATTTT. Protein: CASSTDRGGNQPQHF.

A few counts support this clone. The CDR3 nucleotides read TGTGCCAGTAGTATTTCCTCGACAGGTGGGAATCAGCCCCAGCATTTT. This translates into CASSISSTGGNQPQHF. The rearrangement uses TRBV19 and TRBJ1-5; D possibly corresponds to TRBD1 (6 bases). Germline-derived CDR1 and CDR2 are LNHDA and SQIVND (reference sequence). This CDR3 is built from 16 residues. V was clipped by 3 bases and J by 4 bases, with 16 bases between them.

This rearrangement joins TRBV9 to TRBJ2-2; no firm D call. CDR3 size: 16 residues. V lost 1 base, J lost 2 bases, and 12 bases lay in between. In germline, CDR1 is SGDLS, CDR2 YYNGEE. CDR3 nucleotides: TGTGCCAGCAGCGTACCGTTCCCGGTAAACACCGGGGAGCTGTTTTTT. Translation: CASSVPFPVNTGELFF.

The gene calls are TRBV7-9 and TRBJ1-1; 7 bases are shared with TRBD1. The CDR3 totals 18 residues. After removal of 1 base from V and 0 bases from J, the junction contained 11 bases not matched to a gene. Germline V gene lookup returns CDR1 SEHNR and CDR2 FQNEAQ (reference sequence). CDR3 DNA: TGTGCCAGCAGCTTAGTAGGGGGCCGCATGGGGGTGAACACTGAAGCTTTCTTT. Its translation is CASSLVGGRMGVNTEAFF.

The V gene is TRBV6-1, the J gene TRBJ1-3; 7 bases map to TRBD1. The germline gives CDR1 MNHNS, CDR2 SASEGT. This CDR3 is built from 15 residues. V trimming: 4 bases; J trimming: 0 bases; junction bases outside the gene matches: 3. The CDR3 reads CASSAGTVSGNTIYF. In nucleotides, the CDR3 is TGTGCCAGCAGTGCTGGGACAGTCTCTGGAAACACCATATATTTT.

V is TRBV11-1 and J is TRBJ2-5; TRBD2 aligns across 10 bases. The DNA end is a closer match to TRBJ2-7, so the J assignment may be wrong. The CDR3 contains 17 residues. Germline values: CDR1 SGHAT, CDR2 FQDESV (reference sequence). CDR3 sequence reads: CASSLSLLAGAPYEQYF. The CDR3 DNA reads TGTGCCAGCAGCTTATCGCTCCTAGCGGGGGCGCCCTACGAGCAGTACTTC.

The J gene is TRBJ2-2, the V gene TRBV2; 9 nucleotides align to TRBD2. This CDR3 is 15 amino acids long. V lost 7 bases to trimming and J lost 5 bases; unmatched junction nucleotides: 8. Germline values: CDR1 SNHLY, CDR2 FYNNEI. The CDR3, as DNA: TGTGCCAGCAAGTTCTCTAGCGGGGAGACCGGGGAGCTGTTTTTT. It yields the protein CASKFSSGETGELFF.

A few counts support this clone. The chain has TRBV28 and TRBJ1-1; 7 bases are a match to TRBD1. The CDR3 is 14 amino acids. V trimming: 3 bases; J trimming: 2 bases; junction bases outside the gene matches: 3. Germline V lookup: CDR1 MDHEN, CDR2 SYDVKM. CDR3 nucleotides: TGTGCCAGCAGTTTGACAGGGTTCAACACTGAAGCTTTCTTT. The encoded protein is CASSLTGFNTEAFF.

The V gene is TRBV27, the J gene TRBJ2-7, with TRBD1 matching over 10 bases. With V trimmed by 0 bases and J by 3 bases, 5 bases remained unmatched. The CDR3 sequence is 16 residues long. CDR1 is MNHEY and CDR2 is SMNVEV in the germline V gene (reference sequence). The CDR3 protein is CASSLSAGTGVYEQYF. CDR3 sequence (DNA): TGTGCCAGCAGTTTATCCGCGGGGACAGGGGTCTACGAGCAGTACTTC.

This clone was found a few times. The genes are TRBV7-9 and TRBJ2-2; maybe TRBD2 (5 bases). CDR1 SEHNR and CDR2 FQNEAQ come from the germline V gene (reference sequence). The germline V and J ends were trimmed by 4 bases and 8 bases, with 17 bases remaining between them. This CDR3 is built from 15 residues. CDR3 nucleotides: TGTGCCAGCAGCTCCCCCCGCCGGGGTAGGGGGGAGCTGTTTTTT. Protein product: CASSSPRRGRGELFF.

V gene TRBV7-9 combines with J gene TRBJ2-3; TRBD1 matches 7 bases. Per the germline V gene, CDR1 is SEHNR and CDR2 is FQNEAQ (reference sequence). The CDR3 runs 15 residues. V was pared by 2 bases and J by 5 bases, with 7 bases of the junction left unmatched. In DNA, the CDR3 is TGTGCCAGCAGCTTAAATAGGCAGGGGGTAGATACGCAGTATTTT. Translated: CASSLNRQGVDTQYF.

This chain links TRBV5-1 with TRBJ2-1; D possibly corresponds to TRBD1 (6 bases). Germline loops: CDR1 SGHRS, CDR2 YFSETQ. V was shortened by 7 bases and J by 6 bases, with 17 bases between the two germline ends. The CDR3 length is 14 residues. The CDR3 loop is CASSFGQPGNEQFF. The CDR3 DNA is TGCGCCAGCTCTTTCGGACAGCCTGGCAATGAGCAGTTCTTC. The complete variable domain, with remaining parts taken from reference TRBV5-1 and TRBJ2-1, reads KAGVTQTPRYLIKTRGQQVTLSCSPISGHRSVSWYQQTPGQGLQFLFEYFSETQRNKGNFPGRFSGRQFSNSRSEMNVSTLELGDSALYLCASSFGQPGNEQFFGPGTRLTVL.

The chain combines TRBV28 with TRBJ2-3; weak D call: TRBD2 (6 bases). V was clipped by 4 bases and J by 3 bases, with 17 bases between them. The germline V gene encodes CDR1 MDHEN and CDR2 SYDVKM. This CDR3 region has 16 residues. CDR3: CASSSTGDPLTDTQYF. The DNA of the CDR3 is TGTGCCAGCAGTTCCACGGGGGACCCGCTAACAGATACGCAGTATTTT.